A selection of T cell receptor beta chains follows, all from one sample in a study of blood T cell repertoires in COVID-19. The assay was immunoSEQ multiplex PCR, and TCRdb's table has in-frame clones only and misses some. Among about 100,000 clones listed, 75% to 90% were seen once. The sample was peripheral blood. All receptors derive from an elderly man with acute or convalescent COVID-19. CDR3s include the opening cysteine and the closing phenylalanine or tryptophan. The D gene is left open where the match is weak. Expanded clones are given a class, and other clones once, few, many or no size at all.

D: TRBD2
size: -
V: TRBV3-1/TRBV3-2
J: TRBJ2-7
CDR3: CASRGLAYEQYF
DNA: TGTGCCTCTAGGGGACTAGCCTACGAGCAGTACTTC

D: -
size: -
V: TRBV19
J: TRBJ2-5
CDR3: CATKDRQIETQYF
DNA: TGTGCCACCAAGGACAGACAGATAGAGACCCAGTACTTC

D: TRBD1
size: -
V: TRBV18
J: TRBJ1-4
CDR3: CASSPPSGGEQKLFF
DNA: TGTGCCAGCTCACCACCGTCAGGGGGCGAACAAAAACTGTTTTTT

D: -
size: -
V: TRBV5-6
J: TRBJ2-7
CDR3: CASSLTGQGYEQYF
DNA: TGTGCCAGCAGCCTTACAGGGCAGGGTTACGAGCAGTACTTC

D: -
size: -
V: TRBV27
J: TRBJ1-6
CDR3: CASSPRAGINSPLHF
DNA: TGTGCCAGCAGCCCCCGGGCAGGGATTAATTCACCCCTCCACTTT

D: -
size: -
V: TRBV18
J: TRBJ2-7
CDR3: CASSPERGLFAYEQYF
DNA: TGTGCCAGCTCACCGGAAAGGGGTCTCTTCGCCTACGAGCAGTACTTC

D: -
size: -
V: TRBV5-1
J: TRBJ1-5
CDR3: CASSPGAGNQPQHF
DNA: TGCGCCAGCAGCCCAGGGGCGGGCAATCAGCCCCAGCATTTT

D: -
size: -
V: TRBV5-1
J: TRBJ1-1
CDR3: CASSTPGNTEAFF
DNA: TGCGCCAGCAGCACCCCGGGGAACACTGAAGCTTTCTTT

D: -
size: -
V: TRBV6-5
J: TRBJ2-5
CDR3: CASSWGQGPGEETQYF
DNA: TGTGCCAGCAGTTGGGGTCAGGGTCCGGGAGAAGAGACCCAGTACTTC

D: TRBD1
size: -
V: TRBV5-1
J: TRBJ1-4
CDR3: CASSLVGQGAEKLFF
DNA: TGCGCCAGCAGCTTGGTGGGACAGGGGGCCGAAAAACTGTTTTTT

D: -
size: once
V: TRBV28
J: TRBJ2-1
CDR3: CASSRFRSNEQFF
DNA: TGTGCCAGCAGCCGCTTTCGGTCTAATGAGCAGTTCTTC

D: -
size: -
V: TRBV18
J: TRBJ1-5
CDR3: CASSQGEHQPQHF
DNA: TGTGCCAGCTCACAGGGAGAGCATCAGCCCCAGCATTTT

D: -
size: -
V: TRBV3-1/TRBV3-2
J: TRBJ2-2
CDR3: CASSQENRANGELFF
DNA: TGTGCCAGCAGCCAAGAAAACAGGGCAAACGGGGAGCTGTTTTTT

D: TRBD1
size: -
V: TRBV19
J: TRBJ1-5
CDR3: CASSGQDGQPQHF
DNA: TGTGCCAGTAGCGGACAGGACGGTCAGCCCCAGCATTTT

D: TRBD1
size: -
V: TRBV6-5
J: TRBJ1-5
CDR3: CASRGTDNQPQHF
DNA: TGTGCCAGCAGAGGGACAGACAATCAGCCCCAGCATTTT

D: -
size: -
V: TRBV5-1
J: TRBJ2-1
CDR3: CASSGMGLANEQFF
DNA: TGCGCCAGCAGTGGGATGGGGCTAGCGAATGAGCAGTTCTTC

D: TRBD1
size: -
V: TRBV10-3
J: TRBJ2-3
CDR3: CAIGQGRSGTDTQYF
DNA: TGTGCCATCGGACAGGGTAGATCGGGGACAGATACGCAGTATTTT

D: TRBD1
size: -
V: TRBV5-8
J: TRBJ1-2
CDR3: CASSLGDRASTF
DNA: TGTGCCAGCAGCTTGGGGGACAGAGCGTCGACCTTC

D: -
size: -
V: TRBV7-3
J: TRBJ2-1
CDR3: CASSLGQYNEQFF
DNA: TGTGCCAGCAGCTTAGGACAGTACAATGAGCAGTTCTTC

D: TRBD1
size: -
V: TRBV5-1
J: TRBJ1-2
CDR3: CASSLVDRGLVSGYTF
DNA: TGCGCCAGCAGCTTGGTGGACAGGGGGCTAGTAAGCGGCTACACCTTC

D: TRBD1
size: -
V: TRBV7-3
J: TRBJ1-2
CDR3: CASSPDRGSFYGYTF
DNA: TGTGCCAGCAGCCCGGACAGGGGATCGTTTTATGGCTACACCTTC

D: TRBD1
size: -
V: TRBV5-1
J: TRBJ1-1
CDR3: CASSWGQRNTEAFF
DNA: TGCGCCAGCAGCTGGGGACAGAGGAACACTGAAGCTTTCTTT

D: TRBD1
size: -
V: TRBV25-1
J: TRBJ1-5
CDR3: CASSSDRGAGNQPQHF
DNA: TGTGCCAGCAGTAGTGACAGGGGGGCTGGCAATCAGCCCCAGCATTTT

D: TRBD2
size: -
V: TRBV29-1
J: TRBJ2-2
CDR3: CSVRSSGVNTGELFF
DNA: TGCAGCGTTCGTAGTAGCGGGGTGAACACCGGGGAGCTGTTTTTT

D: -
size: -
V: TRBV18
J: TRBJ2-1
CDR3: CASSPSRAGQDNEQFF
DNA: TGTGCCAGCTCACCATCGAGAGCGGGACAAGACAATGAGCAGTTCTTC

D: TRBD1
size: -
V: TRBV25-1
J: TRBJ1-1
CDR3: CASSGGQAEAFF
DNA: TGTGCCAGCAGTGGGGGACAGGCTGAAGCTTTCTTT

D: TRBD2
size: -
V: TRBV7-2
J: TRBJ2-1
CDR3: CASSLVLAGDGVEQFF
DNA: TGTGCCAGCAGCTTAGTACTAGCGGGAGATGGGGTTGAGCAGTTCTTC

D: -
size: -
V: TRBV21-1
J: TRBJ1-2
CDR3: CASSCGGGGQGINYGYTF
DNA: TGTGCCAGCAGCTGCGGGGGGGGCGGACAGGGTATAAACTATGGCTACACCTTC

D: TRBD1
size: -
V: TRBV6-5
J: TRBJ2-7
CDR3: CASSSPGQGFNEQYF
DNA: TGTGCCAGCAGCTCCCCGGGACAGGGGTTCAACGAGCAGTACTTC

D: TRBD2
size: -
V: TRBV7-3
J: TRBJ2-5
CDR3: CASSLDWREPPLQETQYF
DNA: TGTGCCAGCAGCTTAGATTGGCGGGAGCCGCCCCTCCAAGAGACCCAGTACTTC

D: TRBD1
size: -
V: TRBV18
J: TRBJ2-7
CDR3: CASSPGTDLSGEQYF
DNA: TGTGCCAGCTCACCCGGGACAGACCTCTCGGGAGAGCAGTACTTC

D: TRBD2
size: -
V: TRBV15
J: TRBJ2-5
CDR3: CATSRGSGSGGSQETQYF
DNA: TGTGCCACCAGCAGAGGTTCTGGTAGCGGGGGTTCACAAGAGACCCAGTACTTC

D: TRBD1
size: -
V: TRBV5-4
J: TRBJ1-4
CDR3: CASSDGQGVGEKLFF
DNA: TGTGCCAGCAGCGACGGACAGGGGGTGGGTGAAAAACTGTTTTTT

D: -
size: -
V: TRBV24-1
J: TRBJ2-5
CDR3: CATSDQGSGETQYF
DNA: TGTGCCACCAGTGATCAGGGGAGTGGGGAGACCCAGTACTTC

D: -
size: -
V: TRBV11-2
J: TRBJ1-1
CDR3: CASSVHGTEAFF
DNA: TGTGCCAGCAGCGTACATGGCACTGAAGCTTTCTTT

D: -
size: -
V: TRBV28
J: TRBJ1-1
CDR3: CASSPYDPPGGAFF
DNA: TGTGCCAGCAGTCCCTATGACCCCCCGGGAGGAGCTTTCTTT

D: -
size: -
V: TRBV6-2/TRBV6-3
J: TRBJ2-1
CDR3: CASSDWVSYNEQFF
DNA: TGTGCCAGCAGCGACTGGGTCTCCTACAATGAGCAGTTCTTC

D: -
size: -
V: TRBV6-2/TRBV6-3
J: TRBJ1-6
CDR3: CASSRTGESPLHF
DNA: TGTGCCAGCAGTCGTACGGGGGAATCACCCCTCCACTTT

D: -
size: -
V: TRBV9
J: TRBJ2-1
CDR3: CASTPDTNSYNEQFF
DNA: TGTGCCAGCACCCCGGACACTAACTCCTACAATGAGCAGTTCTTC

D: TRBD2
size: few
V: TRBV5-6
J: TRBJ2-2
CDR3: CASSAGLAHWNTGELFF
DNA: TGTGCCAGCAGCGCAGGACTAGCGCATTGGAACACCGGGGAGCTGTTTTTT

D: TRBD1
size: few
V: TRBV12-3/TRBV12-4
J: TRBJ1-1
CDR3: CASRTGYPEAFF
DNA: TGTGCCAGCAGGACAGGGTATCCTGAAGCTTTCTTT

D: -
size: -
V: TRBV27
J: TRBJ1-1
CDR3: CASSLSPTFNTEAFF
DNA: TGTGCCAGCAGTTTATCACCGACATTTAACACTGAAGCTTTCTTT

D: -
size: -
V: TRBV7-2
J: TRBJ2-7
CDR3: CASSSGRGLIYEQYF
DNA: TGTGCCAGCAGCTCCGGCAGGGGTTTAATCTACGAGCAGTACTTC

D: TRBD1
size: -
V: TRBV30
J: TRBJ1-6
CDR3: CALQGQGVSPLHF
DNA: TGTGCACTACAGGGGCAGGGTGTTTCACCCCTCCACTTT

D: -
size: -
V: TRBV5-1
J: TRBJ2-4
CDR3: CASSLALSWGDKNIQYF
DNA: TGCGCCAGCAGCTTGGCCTTGTCCTGGGGAGACAAAAACATTCAGTACTTC

D: -
size: few
V: TRBV6-5
J: TRBJ1-5
CDR3: CASRPTGRNQPQHF
DNA: TGTGCCAGCAGACCGACAGGCCGGAATCAGCCCCAGCATTTT

D: -
size: -
V: TRBV30
J: TRBJ2-1
CDR3: CAWSVLWASDEQFF
DNA: TGTGCCTGGAGTGTACTTTGGGCTAGCGATGAGCAGTTCTTC

D: -
size: -
V: TRBV28
J: TRBJ1-5
CDR3: CASSSWDYLNQPQHF
DNA: TGTGCCAGCAGTTCATGGGACTACTTGAATCAGCCCCAGCATTTT

D: TRBD1
size: -
V: TRBV6-6
J: TRBJ1-1
CDR3: CASRGQGKDTEAFF
DNA: TGTGCCAGCAGGGGACAGGGGAAGGACACTGAAGCTTTCTTT

D: TRBD1
size: -
V: TRBV5-1
J: TRBJ1-5
CDR3: CASSPGQGAASNQPQHF
DNA: TGCGCCAGCAGCCCGGGACAGGGGGCGGCGAGCAATCAGCCCCAGCATTTT

D: -
size: -
V: TRBV12-3/TRBV12-4
J: TRBJ1-1
CDR3: CASSFKANTEAFF
DNA: TGTGCCAGCAGTTTTAAAGCGAACACTGAAGCTTTCTTT

D: -
size: -
V: TRBV3-1/TRBV3-2
J: TRBJ2-1
CDR3: CASSQSRVGNEQFF
DNA: TGTGCCAGCAGCCAATCCAGGGTAGGAAATGAGCAGTTCTTC

D: TRBD2
size: -
V: TRBV20-1
J: TRBJ2-3
CDR3: CSASPRAGGPMADTQYF
DNA: TGCAGTGCAAGTCCGAGGGCGGGAGGGCCTATGGCAGATACGCAGTATTTT

D: TRBD1
size: -
V: TRBV5-5
J: TRBJ1-3
CDR3: CASSQDRVANTIYF
DNA: TGTGCCAGCAGCCAGGACAGGGTAGCAAACACCATATATTTT

D: -
size: -
V: TRBV25-1
J: TRBJ2-2
CDR3: CASIDDTKRPTGELFF
DNA: TGTGCCAGCATTGACGATACTAAGCGGCCCACCGGGGAGCTGTTTTTT

D: TRBD1
size: -
V: TRBV2
J: TRBJ2-7
CDR3: CASSGRDRQYEQYF
DNA: TGTGCCAGCAGTGGCCGGGACAGGCAGTACGAGCAGTACTTC

D: -
size: -
V: TRBV7-3
J: TRBJ2-1
CDR3: CASSLIGVKGDEQFF
DNA: TGTGCCAGCAGCTTAATAGGGGTAAAGGGCGATGAGCAGTTCTTC

D: TRBD1
size: -
V: TRBV7-2
J: TRBJ1-2
CDR3: CASSLDTGANGYTF
DNA: TGTGCCAGCAGCTTAGATACAGGGGCCAATGGCTACACCTTC

D: TRBD1
size: -
V: TRBV5-5
J: TRBJ2-3
CDR3: CASSSGQGKTDTQYF
DNA: TGTGCCAGCAGCTCCGGACAGGGAAAAACAGATACGCAGTATTTT

D: -
size: -
V: TRBV9
J: TRBJ1-2
CDR3: CASNSDSNYGYTF
DNA: TGTGCCAGCAACTCGGACAGTAACTATGGCTACACCTTC